This T cell receptor beta chain was recovered during a study of T cell responses to AZD1222 COVID-19 vaccine. Overall study results and limits: AZD1222 recipients seropositive at baseline numbered only six or seven.

CDR3 size: 14 residues. CDR1 and CDR2 from the germline V gene are MGHRA and YSYEKL. Unmatched junction bases numbered 6, after V lost 3 bases and J lost 8 bases. With respect to this clone: What it recognizes is unknown.

Clones were sequenced by immunoSEQ multiplex PCR, and TCRdb holds only the in-frame ones, with some missing. The table has about 110,000 clones, about 90% seen once; the top ten hold about 16%. Sequencing used peripheral blood, obtained 28 days after the second AZD1222 dose. The V gene is TRBV4-1, the J gene TRBJ2-1; the match to TRBD1 covers 8 bases. This TCR came from an adult who received the AZD1222 COVID-19 vaccine. In nucleotides, the CDR3 is TGCGCCAGCAGCCATCAGGGGGCAACATATGAGCAGTTCTTC. As protein: CASSHQGATYEQFF.